Following are 18 T cell receptor beta chains from one sample sequenced in a study of molecular identifiers for immune sequencing clone quantification. Via MiXCR, TCRdb re-called the PCR reads, giving one row per CDR3 protein. The sample includes about 640,000 distinct CDR3 sequences, about 20% of them seen just once. Sequenced material: naive CD8+ T cells from blood, with Jurkat cell RNA spiked in. Subset noted: FACS-sorted CD8+CD4-CCR7+CD45RA+ naive T cells. The receptors come from a human donor in good health. Some libraries in this study had Jurkat cell RNA spiked in.

As regards this clonotype: Possible read error: a much larger clone is one base away. The chain has TRBV27 and TRBJ2-6, with 8 positions matching TRBD1. This CDR3 comprises 17 residues. Germline V gene sequence: CDR1 MNHEY, CDR2 SMNVEV (reference sequence). The CDR3 reads CASNDRGILSGAIVLTF. CDR3 DNA sequence: TGTGCCAGCAACGACAGGGGCATCCTCTCTGGGGCCATCGTCCTGACTTTC.

A few counts support this clonotype. The rearrangement joins TRBV7-9 to TRBJ2-1; D not certain. This CDR3 region has 14 residues. The germline V and J ends were trimmed by 1 base and 6 bases, with 10 bases remaining between them. CDR1 and CDR2 (germline): SEHNR, FQNEAQ (reference sequence). In DNA form, the CDR3 reads TGTGCCAGCAGCTTAGTCCACCGGTCCAATGAGCAGTTCTTC. It is translated as CASSLVHRSNEQFF. Together with reference TRBV7-9 and TRBJ2-1, the CDR3 gives the full variable domain: DTGVSQNPRHKITKRGQNVTFRCDPISEHNRLYWYRQTLGQGPEFLTYFQNEAQLEKSRLLSDRFSAERPKGSFSTLEIQRTEQGDSAMYLCASSLVHRSNEQFFGPGTRLTVL.

This clonotype was observed many times. The V and J genes are TRBV29-1 and TRBJ2-1; D gene uncertain. Trimming stripped 1 base from V and 2 bases from J, with 18 bases between. The germline V gene has CDR1 SQVTM and CDR2 ANQGSEA. The CDR3 contains 17 residues. For the CDR3, the DNA is TGCAGCGTTGAAGTTACAGATCCGTTGGTTACCTACAATGAGCAGTTCTTC. Protein sequence: CSVEVTDPLVTYNEQFF.

This clonotype was seen ten or more times. The chain uses TRBV28 and TRBJ2-7; 9 positions agree with TRBD2. This CDR3 spans 15 amino acids. V gave up 1 base and J gave up 7 bases; unmatched junction bases: 8. From germline, CDR1 is MDHEN and CDR2 SYDVKM. This chain's CDR3 is CASSLLSSGIREQYF. The CDR3 DNA reads as TGTGCCAGCAGTTTATTGTCTAGCGGGATTAGGGAGCAGTACTTC. The variable domain in full, with the rest retrieved from reference TRBV28 and TRBJ2-7, is DVKVTQSSRYLVKRTGEKVFLECVQDMDHENMFWYRQDPGLGLRLIYFSYDVKMKEKGDIPEGYSVSREKKERFSLILESASTNQTSMYLCASSLLSSGIREQYFGPGTRLTVT.

This clonotype appeared many times. The gene calls are TRBV7-2 and TRBJ1-1, with a tentative D call TRBD1 (5 bases). V was cut by 1 base and J by 8 bases, with 14 bases left in between. CDR3 length: 14 amino acids. CDR1 SGHTA and CDR2 FQGNSA come from the germline V gene. As DNA, the CDR3 is TGTGCCAGCAGCTTAGATCCTGGAGGGGTAGAAGCTTTCTTT. Protein sequence: CASSLDPGGVEAFF.

This clonotype was counted only a few times. The chain joins TRBV5-6 to TRBJ2-7, with D uncertain. Trimming took off 2 bases at V and 9 bases at J, with 18 bases between the two ends. CDR3 length: 14 residues. Germline assignment: CDR1 SGHDT and CDR2 YYEEEE. The CDR3 reads CASSFGQATRLQYF. CDR3 nucleotide sequence: TGTGCCAGCAGCTTCGGCCAGGCCACTCGACTGCAGTACTTC. Drawing the rest from reference TRBV5-6 and TRBJ2-7, the complete variable domain is DAGVTQSPTHLIKTRGQQVTLRCSPKSGHDTVSWYQQALGQGPQFIFQYYEEEERQRGNFPDRFSGHQFPNYSSELNVNALLLGDSALYLCASSFGQATRLQYFGPGTRLTVT.

Concerning this clonotype itself: A much larger clone differs from this one at a single base, so this may be a read error. This chain connects TRBV6-5 to TRBJ2-1; no firm D call. The V and J ends lost 10 bases and 4 bases respectively, with 14 bases between them. Germline assignment: CDR1 MNHEY and CDR2 SVGAGI. The CDR3 is made up of 13 amino acids. CDR3 sequence: CATLGKEYNEQFF. The CDR3 bases are TGTGCCACCCTGGGGAAGGAATACAATGAGCAGTTCTTC.

V is TRBV1 and J is TRBJ2-2; the table's D call of TRBD1 was not tested on the DNA. TRBV1 is described as a pseudogene. This CDR3 has 16 residues. The CDR3 sequence: CTSSHRGAGRAGELFF. DNA for the CDR3: TGCACCAGCAGCCATCGGGGGGCTGGGCGGGCCGGGGAGCTGTTTTTT.

This clonotype was picked up a small number of times. V usage is TRBV2 and J usage is TRBJ2-7; D gene ambiguous. CDR3 length: 12 residues. Per the germline V gene, CDR1 is SNHLY and CDR2 is FYNNEI. V lost 5 bases to trimming and J lost 4 bases, with 9 bases between them. The CDR3 nucleotides are TGTGCCAGCAGTCCCTTACTTTACGAGCAGTACTTC. Amino acids: CASSPLLYEQYF. Using reference TRBV2 and TRBJ2-7 for the parts outside the CDR3, the full variable domain is EPEVTQTPSHQVTQMGQEVILRCVPISNHLYFYWYRQILGQKVEFLVSFYNNEISEKSEIFDDQFSVERPDGSNFTLKIRSTKLEDSAMYFCASSPLLYEQYFGPGTRLTVT.

At least ten counts were recorded for this clonotype. The genes are TRBV27 and TRBJ2-7, with 12 bases lining up with TRBD2. The CDR3 has 13 residues. The ends lost 9 bases at V and 3 bases at J; junction bases unmatched: 3. Germline V gene data show CDR1 as MNHEY and CDR2 as SMNVEV (reference sequence). The CDR3 sequence: CASRLAGVYEQYF. The CDR3 region has the DNA TGTGCCAGTAGACTAGCGGGAGTCTACGAGCAGTACTTC.

This clonotype was found many times. This sequence joins TRBV24-1 and TRBJ1-5; tentatively, D is TRBD1 (6 bases). Germline assignment: CDR1 KGHDR and CDR2 SFDVKD. Trimming stripped 8 bases from V and 9 bases from J, with 19 bases between. This CDR3 is built from 14 residues. The CDR3 DNA reads TGTGCCACCAACAGGGCCCCCCCGGACCGGCCCCAGCATTTT. It codes for CATNRAPPDRPQHF.

With respect to this clonotype: A much larger clone lies one base from this, so it may be a read error. The gene calls are TRBV7-2 and TRBJ2-7; 10 bases agree with TRBD1. The germline V gene encodes CDR1 SGHTA and CDR2 FQGNSA. V lost 8 bases, J lost 3 bases, and 10 bases stayed unmatched. The CDR3 contains 15 residues. In DNA, the CDR3 is TGTGCCAGCCGCACCACCTGGGACAGGGGCTACGAGCAGTACTTC. Encoded protein: CASRTTWDRGYEQYF.

At least ten counts were recorded for this clonotype. The chain is built from TRBV6-5 and TRBJ2-5, with D hard to call. The V and J ends lost 6 bases and 3 bases respectively, with 8 bases between them. CDR1 and CDR2 from the germline V gene are MNHEY and SVGAGI. The CDR3 contains 12 residues. CDR3 nucleotide sequence: TGTGCCAGCAGCGGGCTCGAAGAGACCCAGTACTTC. Translating it yields CASSGLEETQYF.

On this clonotype itself: The junction departs from the called germline gene at one end, perhaps through a read error. The chain couples TRBV2 to TRBJ1-2; 7 bases are shared with TRBD1. The germline gives CDR1 SNHLY, CDR2 FYNNEI. The CDR3 length is 17 residues. The CDR3 sequence is CASCEALMGQPNYGYTF. The CDR3 region has the DNA TGTGCCAGCTGTGAAGCGTTAATGGGACAGCCGAACTATGGCTACACCTTC.

CDR3 residues: CASSQTGTNTEAFF. CDR3 nucleotide sequence: TGCGCCAGCAGCCAAACCGGGACGAACACTGAAGCTTTCTTT. This chain uses TRBV4-3 with TRBJ1-1; D possibly corresponds to TRBD1 (5 bases). V was trimmed by 2 bases and J by 1 base, leaving 8 bases between them. From germline, CDR1 is LGHNA and CDR2 YSLEER. The CDR3 runs to 14 residues.

In its sample, this clonotype was seen many times. This CDR3 reads CSARDRGSSYGYTF. CDR3 DNA sequence: TGCAGTGCTAGAGATCGGGGCAGCTCATATGGCTACACCTTC. The chain combines TRBV20-1 with TRBJ1-2, with D possibly TRBD1 on 5 matching bases. The germline V and J ends were trimmed by 0 bases and 5 bases, with 13 bases remaining between them. This CDR3 is built from 14 residues. Germline CDR1 and CDR2: DFQATT and SNEGSKA (reference sequence).

This clonotype appeared many times. V usage is TRBV6-1 and J usage is TRBJ2-7; tentatively, D is TRBD2 (5 bases). The V gene lost 6 bases and the J gene lost 3 bases, with 12 bases spanning the gap. Germline V CDR1 and CDR2: MNHNS, SASEGT. There are 13 residues in the CDR3. The CDR3 DNA reads as TGTGCCAGCAGACCCGAGGGCTTCTACGAGCAGTACTTC. It translates to CASRPEGFYEQYF.

In the case of this clonotype: This sequence may be a read error, since a much larger clone differs from it by one base. The chain has TRBV2 and TRBJ2-2; 7 nucleotides match TRBD2. Trimming removed 8 bases from V and 3 bases from J; junction bases left unmatched: 9. The germline V gene encodes CDR1 SNHLY and CDR2 FYNNEI. This CDR3 region has 15 residues. The CDR3 sequence is CASLNSRGYTGELFF. The CDR3 DNA reads as TGTGCCAGCTTAAATTCGCGGGGGTACACCGGGGAGCTGTTTTTT.